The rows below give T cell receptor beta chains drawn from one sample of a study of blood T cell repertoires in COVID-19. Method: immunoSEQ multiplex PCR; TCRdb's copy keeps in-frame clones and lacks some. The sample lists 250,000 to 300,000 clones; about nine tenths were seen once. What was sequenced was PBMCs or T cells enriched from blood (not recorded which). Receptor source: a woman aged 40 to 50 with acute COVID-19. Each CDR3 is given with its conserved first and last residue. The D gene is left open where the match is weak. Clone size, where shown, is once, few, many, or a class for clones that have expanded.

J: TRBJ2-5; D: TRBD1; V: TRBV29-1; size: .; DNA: TGCAGCGTCAACGGACAGGGCTGGGAGACCCAGTACTTC; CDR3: CSVNGQGWETQYF
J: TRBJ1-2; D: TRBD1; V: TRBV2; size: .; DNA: TGTGCCAGCAGCCGGGACAGCAATTATGGCTACACCTTC; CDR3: CASSRDSNYGYTF
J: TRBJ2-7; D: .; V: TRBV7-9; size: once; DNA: TGTGCCAGCAGCCCCTTACCGGTGAGCGAGCAGTACTTC; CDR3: CASSPLPVSEQYF
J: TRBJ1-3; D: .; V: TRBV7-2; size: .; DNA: TGTGCCAGCAGCGCGGGCGGGCTTTCTGGAAACACCATATATTTT; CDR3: CASSAGGLSGNTIYF
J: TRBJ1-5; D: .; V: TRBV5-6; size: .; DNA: TGTGCCAGCAGCAACGGGACAACTAAAGGGGGTCAGCCCCAGCATTTT; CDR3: CASSNGTTKGGQPQHF
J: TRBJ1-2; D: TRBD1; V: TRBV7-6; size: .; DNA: TGTGCCAGCAGCTCCTCCGGGACAGGGGGAGAGTCTAACTATGGCTACACCTTC; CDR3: CASSSSGTGGESNYGYTF
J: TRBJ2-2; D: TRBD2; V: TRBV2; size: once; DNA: TGTGCCAGCAGGTTTGGCGGGAGAAGGGGCACCGGGGAGCTGTTTTTT; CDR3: CASRFGGRRGTGELFF
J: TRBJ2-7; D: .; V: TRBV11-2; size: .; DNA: TGTGCCAGCAGCGGGACGGGACTCTCCTACGAGCAGTACTTC; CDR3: CASSGTGLSYEQYF
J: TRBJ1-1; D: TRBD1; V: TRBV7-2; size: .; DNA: TGTGCCAGCAGCTGGAACAGGGGTAACACTGAAGCTTTCTTT; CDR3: CASSWNRGNTEAFF
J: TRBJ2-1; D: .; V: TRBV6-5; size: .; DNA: TGTGCCAGCAGTTACAACGGTGAGCAGTTCTTC; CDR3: CASSYNGEQFF
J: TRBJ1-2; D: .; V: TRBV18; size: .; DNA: TGTGCCAGCACCACCAGGGTCGGCGGAGAACAGGCTATTAAGACCTTC; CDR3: CASTTRVGGEQAIKTF
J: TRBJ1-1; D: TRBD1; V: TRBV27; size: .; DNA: TGTGCCAGCAATCCGACAGGGGCGAACACTGAAGCTTTCTTT; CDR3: CASNPTGANTEAFF
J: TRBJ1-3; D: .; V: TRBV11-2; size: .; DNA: TGTGCCAGCAGCTTAGTAGCGGGGGGGCGAGGAAACACCATATATTTT; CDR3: CASSLVAGGRGNTIYF
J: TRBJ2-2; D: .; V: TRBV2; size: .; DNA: TGTGCCAGCAGTAGGGGCTTTCCAAACACCGGGGAGCTGTTTTTT; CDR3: CASSRGFPNTGELFF
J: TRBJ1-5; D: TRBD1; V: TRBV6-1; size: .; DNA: TGTGCCAGCAGTCCACAGGGGTTCCAGCCCCAGCATTTT; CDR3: CASSPQGFQPQHF
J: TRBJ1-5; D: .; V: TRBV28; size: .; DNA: TGTGCCAGCAGTAATCAGGGTTATAGCAATCAGCCCCAGCATTTT; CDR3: CASSNQGYSNQPQHF
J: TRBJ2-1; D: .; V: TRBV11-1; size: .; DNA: TGTGCCAGCAGCTCGGATGGACGGCGGGCTGAGCAGTTCTTC; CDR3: CASSSDGRRAEQFF
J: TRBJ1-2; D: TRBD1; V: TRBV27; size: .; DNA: TGTGCCAGCAGTTCTAGGACAGGGGGCTTTGACTATGGCTACACCTTC; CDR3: CASSSRTGGFDYGYTF
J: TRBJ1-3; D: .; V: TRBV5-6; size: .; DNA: TGTGCCAGCAGCTTGGGAGGGACTGGAAACACCATATATTTT; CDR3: CASSLGGTGNTIYF
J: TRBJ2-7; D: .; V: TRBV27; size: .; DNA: TGTGCCACCCGGAGCTTCTACGAGCAGTACTTC; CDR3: CATRSFYEQYF
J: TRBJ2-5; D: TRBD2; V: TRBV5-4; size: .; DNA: TGTGCCAGCAGCTTGGATCCCGAAGTGGTAGCGGGAGTCAGAGAGACCCAGTACTTC; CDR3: CASSLDPEVVAGVRETQYF
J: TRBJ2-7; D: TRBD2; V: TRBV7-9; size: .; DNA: TGTGCCAGCAGCCCATCACCCTCGGAGCGGGGGGCTCCCTACGAGCAGTACTTC; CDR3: CASSPSPSERGAPYEQYF
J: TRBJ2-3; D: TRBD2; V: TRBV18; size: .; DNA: TGTGCCAGCTCACCGGGCGGGGGGGCCGCAGATACGCAGTATTTT; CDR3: CASSPGGGAADTQYF
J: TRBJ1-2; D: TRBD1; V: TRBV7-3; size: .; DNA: TGTGCCAGCAGCCCTACAGGGGGTGTTAACTATGGCTACACCTTC; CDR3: CASSPTGGVNYGYTF
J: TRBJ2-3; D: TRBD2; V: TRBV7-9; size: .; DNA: TGTGCCAGCAGCTTGGGACTAGCGGGAAGGGGCACAGATACGCAGTATTTT; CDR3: CASSLGLAGRGTDTQYF
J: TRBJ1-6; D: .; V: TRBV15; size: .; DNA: TGTGCCACCAGCAGGGCGGAAGAGGCACCCCTCCACTTT; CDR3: CATSRAEEAPLHF
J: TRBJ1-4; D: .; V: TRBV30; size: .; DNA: TGTGCCTGGAGTGGGGGGGGAAGGGAAAAACTGTTTTTT; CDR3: CAWSGGGREKLFF
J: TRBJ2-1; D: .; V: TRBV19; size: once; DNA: TGTGCCAGTAACCCGGTAGGGGGTGAGCAGTTCTTC; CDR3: CASNPVGGEQFF
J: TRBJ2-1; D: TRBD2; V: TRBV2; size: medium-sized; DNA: TGTGCCAGCAGTGAAGCAGCGACTAGCGGGAGCTGGGATGAGCAGTTCTTC; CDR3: CASSEAATSGSWDEQFF
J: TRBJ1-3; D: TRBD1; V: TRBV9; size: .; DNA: TGTGCCAGCAGCCTGGGGACAGGGGCCTCTGGAAACACCATATATTTT; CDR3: CASSLGTGASGNTIYF
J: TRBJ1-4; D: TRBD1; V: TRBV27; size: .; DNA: TGTGCCAGCAGTTTACCGGGACAGGGAAGCGAAAAACTGTTTTTT; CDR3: CASSLPGQGSEKLFF
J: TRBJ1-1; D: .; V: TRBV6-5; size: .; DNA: TGTGCCACTAAAGGGGGGGGCGTCACTGAAGCTTTCTTT; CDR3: CATKGGGVTEAFF
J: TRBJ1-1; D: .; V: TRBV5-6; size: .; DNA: TGTGCCAGCAGCTTGGTCGGGGAGCTGAACACTGAAGCTTTCTTT; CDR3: CASSLVGELNTEAFF
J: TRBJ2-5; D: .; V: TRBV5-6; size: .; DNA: TGTGCCAGCAGCTGGGGCAGAGGACAAGAGACCCAGTACTTC; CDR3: CASSWGRGQETQYF
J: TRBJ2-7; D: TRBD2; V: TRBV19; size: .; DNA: TGTGCCAGTAGTACTCTAGCGGGGTACGAGCAGTACTTC; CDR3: CASSTLAGYEQYF
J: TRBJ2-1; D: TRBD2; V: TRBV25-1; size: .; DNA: TGTGCCAGCAGTTGGACTAGCGGGGGATACAATGAGCAGTTCTTC; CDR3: CASSWTSGGYNEQFF
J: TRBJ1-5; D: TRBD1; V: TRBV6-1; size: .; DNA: TGTGCCAGCAGTGCCCCGTTACAGGGGGCCTCCAGTCAGCCCCAGCATTTT; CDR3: CASSAPLQGASSQPQHF
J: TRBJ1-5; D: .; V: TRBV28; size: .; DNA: TGTGCCAGCAGTTTCTCCAATCAGCCCCAGCATTTT; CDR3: CASSFSNQPQHF
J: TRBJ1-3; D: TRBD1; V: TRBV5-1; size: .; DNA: TGCGCCAGCAGCTCACGACAGGGCAACGCCATATATTTT; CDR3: CASSSRQGNAIYF
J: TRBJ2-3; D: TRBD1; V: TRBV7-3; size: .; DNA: TGTGCCAGCAGCCCCACCGGGACAGGGGTCGTGGATACGCAGTATTTT; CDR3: CASSPTGTGVVDTQYF
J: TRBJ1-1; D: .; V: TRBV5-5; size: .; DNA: TGTGCCAGCACCCCTGGGCCGAACACTGAAGCTTTCTTT; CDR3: CASTPGPNTEAFF